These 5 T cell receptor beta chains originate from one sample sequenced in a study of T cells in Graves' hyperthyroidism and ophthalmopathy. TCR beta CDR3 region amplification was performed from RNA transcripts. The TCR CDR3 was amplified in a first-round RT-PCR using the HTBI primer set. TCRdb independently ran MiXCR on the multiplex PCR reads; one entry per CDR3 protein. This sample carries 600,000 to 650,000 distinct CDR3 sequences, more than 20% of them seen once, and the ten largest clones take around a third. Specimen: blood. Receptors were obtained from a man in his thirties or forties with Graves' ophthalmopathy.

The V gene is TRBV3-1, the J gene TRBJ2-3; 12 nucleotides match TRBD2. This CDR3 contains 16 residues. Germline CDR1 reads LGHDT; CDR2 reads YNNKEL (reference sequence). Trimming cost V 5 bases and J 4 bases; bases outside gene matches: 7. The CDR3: CASSYSLAGGSDTQYF. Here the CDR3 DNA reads TGTGCCAGCAGCTATTCCCTAGCGGGAGGGTCAGATACGCAGTATTTT.

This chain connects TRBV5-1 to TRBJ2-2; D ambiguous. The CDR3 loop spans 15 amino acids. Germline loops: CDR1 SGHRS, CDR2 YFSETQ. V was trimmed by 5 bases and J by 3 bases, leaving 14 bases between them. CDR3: CASSWVGSDTGELFF. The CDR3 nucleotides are TGCGCCAGCAGTTGGGTAGGGTCAGACACCGGGGAGCTGTTTTTT.

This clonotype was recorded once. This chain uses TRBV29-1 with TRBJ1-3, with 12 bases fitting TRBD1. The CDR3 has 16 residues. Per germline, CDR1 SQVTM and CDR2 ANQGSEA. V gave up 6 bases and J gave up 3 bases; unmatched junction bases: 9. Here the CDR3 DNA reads TGCAGCGTGTCCGGGACAGGGGGCGAAGATGGAAACACCATATATTTT. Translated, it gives CSVSGTGGEDGNTIYF.

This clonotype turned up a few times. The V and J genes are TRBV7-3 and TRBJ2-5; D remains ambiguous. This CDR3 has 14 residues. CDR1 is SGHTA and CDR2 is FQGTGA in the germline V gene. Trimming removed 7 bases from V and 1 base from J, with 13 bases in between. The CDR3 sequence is CASTVDMTQETQYF. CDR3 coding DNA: TGTGCCAGCACCGTTGACATGACCCAAGAGACCCAGTACTTC.

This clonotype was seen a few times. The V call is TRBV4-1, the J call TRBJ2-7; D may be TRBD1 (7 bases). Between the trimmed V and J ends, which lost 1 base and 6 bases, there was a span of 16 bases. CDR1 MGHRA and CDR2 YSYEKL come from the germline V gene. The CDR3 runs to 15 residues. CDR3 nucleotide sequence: TGCGCCAGCAGCCAAGTGACAGGGAGGACTGGCGAGCAGTACTTC. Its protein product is CASSQVTGRTGEQYF.